The 4 T cell receptor beta chains reported below all come from one sample, sequenced in a study of PD-1 blockade in mismatch repair-deficient tumors. The data were produced by immunoSEQ multiplex PCR, yet TCRdb's version contains in-frame clones alone and is incomplete. The table shows some 27,000 clones, with 70% to 85% occurring only once. The sample in question was PBMCs, obtained before pembrolizumab treatment. These receptors were taken from an adult with mismatch repair-deficient cancer.

This clone appeared once. The rearrangement joins TRBV28 to TRBJ2-6; no clear D gene. CDR3 length: 15 residues. Germline V gene sequence: CDR1 MDHEN, CDR2 SYDVKM. The V end lost 8 bases, the J end lost 0 bases, and 11 bases lay between the germline ends. The CDR3 protein is CASLTPLSGANVLTF. CDR3 nucleotides: TGTGCCAGCCTTACACCCCTCTCTGGGGCCAACGTCCTGACTTTC.

The chain employs TRBV5-1 and TRBJ2-7; D is possibly TRBD1 (5 bases). Germline V gene lookup returns CDR1 SGHRS and CDR2 YFSETQ. This CDR3 spans 14 amino acids. Deletions cut 2 bases from V and 4 bases from J, with 13 bases between. As DNA, the CDR3 is TGCGCCAGCAGCTTCGAAGGGGCTGGTTACGAGCAGTACTTC. It yields the protein CASSFEGAGYEQYF.

The gene calls are TRBV28 and TRBJ2-7; D might be TRBD2 (7 bases). V was pared by 5 bases and J by 3 bases, with 20 bases between. Germline V lookup: CDR1 MDHEN, CDR2 SYDVKM. The CDR3 sequence is 16 residues long. The CDR3 is CASSPTGASGGYEQYF. In DNA, the CDR3 is TGTGCCAGCAGTCCCACGGGGGCCTCGGGGGGCTACGAGCAGTACTTC.

The chain recombines TRBV28 with TRBJ2-3; possible D gene TRBD1, 5 bases. This CDR3 contains 14 residues. Trimming took 3 bases from V and 5 from J, leaving 12 bases between them. In germline, CDR1 is MDHEN, CDR2 SYDVKM. The CDR3 DNA is TGTGCCAGCAGTTTTGGTGGGGCGAGAGATACGCAGTATTTT. Its translation is CASSFGGARDTQYF.